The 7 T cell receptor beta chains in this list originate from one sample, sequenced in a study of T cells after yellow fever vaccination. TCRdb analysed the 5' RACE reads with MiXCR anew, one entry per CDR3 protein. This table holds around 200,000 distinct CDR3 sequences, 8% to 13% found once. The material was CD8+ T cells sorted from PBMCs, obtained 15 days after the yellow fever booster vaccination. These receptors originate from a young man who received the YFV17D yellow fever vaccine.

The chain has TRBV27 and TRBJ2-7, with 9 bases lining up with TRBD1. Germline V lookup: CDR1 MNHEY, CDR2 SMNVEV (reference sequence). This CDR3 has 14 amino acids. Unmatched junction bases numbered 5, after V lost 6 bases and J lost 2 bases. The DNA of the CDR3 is TGTGCCAGCAGACGGGACAGGGCCGCCTACGAGCAGTACGTC. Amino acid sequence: CASRRDRAAYEQYV.

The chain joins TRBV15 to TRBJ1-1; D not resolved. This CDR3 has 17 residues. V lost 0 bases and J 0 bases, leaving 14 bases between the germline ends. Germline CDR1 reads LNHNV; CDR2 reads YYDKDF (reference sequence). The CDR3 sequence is CATSRDLDGDMNTEAFF. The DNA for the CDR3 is TGTGCCACCAGCAGAGATCTAGACGGAGACATGAACACTGAAGCTTTCTTT. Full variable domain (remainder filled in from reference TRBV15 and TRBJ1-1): DAMVIQNPRYQVTQFGKPVTLSCSQTLNHNVMYWYQQKSSQAPKLLFHYYDKDFNNEADTPDNFQSRRPNTSFCFLDIRSPGLGDTAMYLCATSRDLDGDMNTEAFFGQGTRLTVV.

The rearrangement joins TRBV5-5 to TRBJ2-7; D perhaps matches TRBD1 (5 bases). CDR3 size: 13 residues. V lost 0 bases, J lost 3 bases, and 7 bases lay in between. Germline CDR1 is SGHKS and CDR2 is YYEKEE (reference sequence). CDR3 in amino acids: CASSLVGVYEQYV. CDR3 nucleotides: TGTGCCAGCAGCTTGGTAGGGGTCTACGAGCAGTACGTC.

The CDR3 nucleotides read TGTGCCACCAGCAGAGATCTTGGGAGCTCCTACAATGAGCAGTTCTTC. It is translated as CATSRDLGSSYNEQFF. The chain uses TRBV15 and TRBJ2-1; possibly TRBD2 for D (5 bases). This CDR3 contains 16 residues. Germline loops: CDR1 LNHNV, CDR2 YYDKDF (reference sequence). Between the trimmed V and J ends, which lost 0 bases and 0 bases, there was a span of 9 bases.

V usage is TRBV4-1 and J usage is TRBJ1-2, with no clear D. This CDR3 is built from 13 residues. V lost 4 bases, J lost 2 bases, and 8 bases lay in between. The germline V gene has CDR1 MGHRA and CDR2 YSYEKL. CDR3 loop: CASSPEANYGYTF. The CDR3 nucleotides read TGCGCCAGCAGCCCAGAGGCCAACTATGGCTACACCTTC.

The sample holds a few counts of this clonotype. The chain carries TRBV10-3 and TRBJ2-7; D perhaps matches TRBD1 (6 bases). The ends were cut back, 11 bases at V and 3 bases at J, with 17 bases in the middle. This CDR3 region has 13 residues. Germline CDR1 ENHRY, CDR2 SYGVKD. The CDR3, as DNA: TGTGCCGTAGAAGGGGGATCCAGCTACGAGCAGTACTTC. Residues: CAVEGGSSYEQYF.

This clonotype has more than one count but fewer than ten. For the CDR3, the DNA is TGCGCCAGCAGCCAAGAATTATCGGGGGGAAGCAATCAGCCCCAGCATTTT. Translation: CASSQELSGGSNQPQHF. The rearrangement uses TRBV4-3 and TRBJ1-5; tentatively, D is TRBD1 (5 bases). The CDR3 is 17 amino acids. Germline V gives CDR1 LGHNA, CDR2 YSLEER. V gave up 0 bases and J gave up 1 base, with 13 bases separating them.